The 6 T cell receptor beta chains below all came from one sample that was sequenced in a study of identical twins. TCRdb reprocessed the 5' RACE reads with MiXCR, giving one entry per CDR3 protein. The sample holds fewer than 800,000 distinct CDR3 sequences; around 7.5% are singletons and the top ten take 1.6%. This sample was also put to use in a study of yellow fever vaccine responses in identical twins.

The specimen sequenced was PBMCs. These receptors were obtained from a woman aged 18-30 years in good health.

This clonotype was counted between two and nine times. The CDR3 bases are TGTGCCAGCAGTTTGGGGGTTCTGCTGGCCCCTTCATACGAGCAGTACTTC. This codes for CASSLGVLLAPSYEQYF. The chain carries TRBV12-3 or TRBV12-4 and TRBJ2-7; D is perhaps TRBD1 or TRBD2 (5 bases each). Trimming removed 3 bases from V and 4 bases from J, with 22 bases in between. This CDR3 has 17 residues.

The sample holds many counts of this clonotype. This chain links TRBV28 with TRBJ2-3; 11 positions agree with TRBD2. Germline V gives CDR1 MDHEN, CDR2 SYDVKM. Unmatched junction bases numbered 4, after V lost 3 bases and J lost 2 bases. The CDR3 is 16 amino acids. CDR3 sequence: CASSFGTSGNTDTQYF. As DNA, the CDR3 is TGTGCCAGCAGTTTCGGGACTAGCGGAAACACAGATACGCAGTATTTT.

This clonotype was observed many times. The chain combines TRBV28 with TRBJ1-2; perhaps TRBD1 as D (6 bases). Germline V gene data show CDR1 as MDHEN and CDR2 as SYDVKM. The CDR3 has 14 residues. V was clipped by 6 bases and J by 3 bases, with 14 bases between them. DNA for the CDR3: TGTGCCAGCAGCCACAAGACAGGATACTATGGCTACACCTTC. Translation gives CASSHKTGYYGYTF.

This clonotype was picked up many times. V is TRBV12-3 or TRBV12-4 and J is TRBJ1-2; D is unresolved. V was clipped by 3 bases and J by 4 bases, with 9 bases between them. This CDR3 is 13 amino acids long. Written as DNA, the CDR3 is TGTGCCAGCAGTTTGGGGAGCGGCTATGGCTACACCTTC. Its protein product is CASSLGSGYGYTF.

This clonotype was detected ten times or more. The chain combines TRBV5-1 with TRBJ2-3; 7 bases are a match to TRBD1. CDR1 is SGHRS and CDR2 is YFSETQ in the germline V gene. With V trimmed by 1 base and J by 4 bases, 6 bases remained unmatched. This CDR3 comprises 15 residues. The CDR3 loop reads CASSLRQGVSDTQYF. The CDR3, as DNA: TGCGCCAGCAGCTTGCGACAGGGAGTATCAGATACGCAGTATTTT.

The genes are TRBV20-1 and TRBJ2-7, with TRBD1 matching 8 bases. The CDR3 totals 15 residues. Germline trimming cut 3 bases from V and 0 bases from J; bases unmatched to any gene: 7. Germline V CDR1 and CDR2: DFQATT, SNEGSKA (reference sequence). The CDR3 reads CSASLPGQDSYEQYV. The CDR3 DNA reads TGCAGTGCTAGCCTACCGGGACAGGACTCCTACGAGCAGTACGTC.